This TCR beta chain was profiled in a study of post-analysis software for immune sequencing data. General study results and limits: F measure clustering grouped samples strongly by preparation batch. Comparison with controls showed significantly lower normalized Chao1 diversity in multiple sclerosis patients. Five or six TRBV segments, TRBV5-6, TRBV5-1 and TRBV20-1 among them, were found more frequent in patients than controls.

The J segment lost 13 bases and the V segment lost 3 bases, leaving 14 bases of the junction unmatched. In germline, CDR1 is SQVTM, CDR2 ANQGSEA. This CDR3 contains 14 residues. Details on this clonotype: Its matching antigen is unknown.

TCR beta cDNA libraries included unique molecular identifiers. The T cell input of about 1 to 10 million gave about 470,000 cDNA molecules. A single record per CDR3 protein comes from TCRdb applying MiXCR to the PCR reads. The sample consists of some 700,000 distinct CDR3 sequences, more than 50% of them appearing once. V gene TRBV29-1 combines with J gene TRBJ2-4; 8 bases match TRBD1. This receptor was taken from a girl aged 2-15 years with multiple sclerosis. What was sequenced was blood. This CDR3 reads CSVEAGTGIRQQYF. DNA of the CDR3: TGCAGCGTTGAGGCCGGGACAGGCATACGACAGCAGTACTTC.